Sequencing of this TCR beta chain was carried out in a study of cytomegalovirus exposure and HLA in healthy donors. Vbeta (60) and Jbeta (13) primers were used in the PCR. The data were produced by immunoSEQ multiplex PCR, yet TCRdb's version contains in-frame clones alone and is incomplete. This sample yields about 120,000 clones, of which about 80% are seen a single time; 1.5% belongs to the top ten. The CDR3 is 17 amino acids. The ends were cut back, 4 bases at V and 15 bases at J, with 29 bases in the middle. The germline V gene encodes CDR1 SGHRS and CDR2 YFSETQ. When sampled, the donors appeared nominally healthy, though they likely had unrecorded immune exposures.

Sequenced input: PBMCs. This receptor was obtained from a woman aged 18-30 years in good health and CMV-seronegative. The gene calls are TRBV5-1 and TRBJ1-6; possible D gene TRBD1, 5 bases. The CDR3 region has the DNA TGCGCCAGCAGCGGCTTCTTCCGGGACCCCTCGGGGGGTGTCCTCCACTTT. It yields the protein CASSGFFRDPSGGVLHF.